These 5 T cell receptor beta chains were sequenced from one sample in a study of graft-versus-host responses after intestinal transplantation. Their antigens are not known. Produced via immunoSEQ multiplex PCR; TCRdb's table is partial and in-frame only. The repertoire has 100,000 or so clones, about 93% of them found once; the top ten carry around 0.18%. The material sequenced was unstimulated CD4+ T cells sorted from spleen or lymph node cells, taken before intestinal transplant. These receptors were collected from a human donor who received an intestinal transplant.

V and J are TRBV7-2 and TRBJ1-2; D is undetermined. V was pared by 4 bases and J by 4 bases, with 22 bases between. Germline V gene lookup returns CDR1 SGHTA and CDR2 FQGNSA. CDR3 length: 17 residues. CDR3 in amino acids: CASSYRQEPELGYGYTF. DNA for the CDR3: TGTGCCAGCAGCTATCGACAAGAACCCGAACTAGGCTATGGCTACACCTTC. Full variable domain (remainder filled in from reference TRBV7-2 and TRBJ1-2): GAGVSQSPSNKVTEKGKDVELRCDPISGHTALYWYRQSLGQGLEFLIYFQGNSAPDKSGLPSDRFSAERTGGSVSTLTIQRTQQEDSAVYLCASSYRQEPELGYGYTFGSGTRLTVV.

The rearrangement joins TRBV15 to TRBJ1-2; perhaps TRBD1 as D (5 bases). From germline, CDR1 is LNHNV and CDR2 YYDKDF (reference sequence). The CDR3 is made up of 15 amino acids. V was trimmed by 2 bases and J by 7 bases, leaving 17 bases between them. Here the CDR3 DNA reads TGTGCCACCAGCAGACAGGGATCGACGCAGAGTGGCTACACCTTC. It encodes CATSRQGSTQSGYTF.

The V gene is TRBV2, the J gene TRBJ2-1; D gene unclear. CDR3 length: 15 residues. V lost 1 base and J 0 bases, leaving 7 bases between the germline ends. Germline V gene sequence: CDR1 SNHLY, CDR2 FYNNEI. CDR3: CASSEDWSSYNEQFF. DNA for the CDR3: TGTGCCAGCAGTGAAGACTGGAGCTCCTACAATGAGCAGTTCTTC.

The chain links TRBV2 to TRBJ2-5; D remains ambiguous. The CDR3 totals 13 residues. The V end was cut by 3 bases, the J end by 5 bases, with 10 bases between. The germline gives CDR1 SNHLY, CDR2 FYNNEI. CDR3 loop: CASSDEVIETQYF. CDR3 DNA: TGTGCCAGCAGTGACGAGGTTATCGAGACCCAGTACTTC.

In nucleotides, the CDR3 is TGTGCCATCAGTGAGCCCAGCGGGATCAGGTACTTC. Translated: CAISEPSGIRYF. The chain has TRBV10-3 and TRBJ2-7, with 7 bases that match TRBD2. In germline, CDR1 is ENHRY, CDR2 SYGVKD. With V trimmed by 2 bases and J by 12 bases, 7 bases remained unmatched. The CDR3 is 12 amino acids.